One and the same sample provided the 13 T cell receptor beta chains below, sequenced in a study of cytomegalovirus exposure and HLA in healthy donors. Researchers ran the PCR with 60 Vbeta and 13 Jbeta primers. Sequencing was performed with immunoSEQ multiplex PCR; in TCRdb, only in-frame clones are kept and a portion is missing. The repertoire holds about 130,000 clones, with about a sixth as singletons. Sequencing input: PBMCs. These receptors all stem from a female donor in good health and CMV-seropositive.

The chain combines TRBV6-1 with TRBJ1-2; maybe TRBD1 (5 bases). This CDR3 has 12 amino acids. Germline values: CDR1 MNHNS, CDR2 SASEGT. Between the trimmed V and J ends, which lost 4 bases and 2 bases, there was a span of 5 bases. As DNA, the CDR3 is TGTGCCAGCAGTGCAGGGAACTATGGCTACACCTTC. Protein product: CASSAGNYGYTF.

The sample holds a few counts of this clone. The rearrangement uses TRBV25-1 and TRBJ1-1; 7 bases line up with TRBD1. Trimming cost V 9 bases and J 4 bases; bases outside gene matches: 8. The CDR3 is 13 residues long. Germline loops: CDR1 MGHDK, CDR2 SYGVNS. The CDR3: CASGTDWGTEAFF. In nucleotides, the CDR3 is TGTGCCAGTGGGACAGACTGGGGCACTGAAGCTTTCTTT.

Only a few counts were recorded for this clone. The chain joins TRBV5-6 to TRBJ2-5; D may be TRBD2 (5 bases). Trimming took 0 bases from V and 5 from J, leaving 17 bases between them. The CDR3 is made up of 16 amino acids. The germline V gene has CDR1 SGHDT and CDR2 YYEEEE. DNA of the CDR3: TGTGCCAGCAGCTTGGCGCGGGCGTCTAGAATTGAGACCCAGTACTTC. This translates into CASSLARASRIETQYF. The complete variable domain, with remaining parts taken from reference TRBV5-6 and TRBJ2-5, reads DAGVTQSPTHLIKTRGQQVTLRCSPKSGHDTVSWYQQALGQGPQFIFQYYEEEERQRGNFPDRFSGHQFPNYSSELNVNALLLGDSALYLCASSLARASRIETQYFGPGTRLLVL.

This clone was seen more than once but under ten times. The chain is built from TRBV28 and TRBJ1-6; D gene unclear. Germline V CDR1 and CDR2: MDHEN, SYDVKM. This CDR3 is built from 14 residues. Trimming shortened V by 8 bases and J by 7 bases, and 15 bases separated the two germline ends. The CDR3 region has the DNA TGTGCCAGCTCCCTTTGGGGAGGCAATTCACCCCTCCACTTT. Amino acids: CASSLWGGNSPLHF.

The genes are TRBV20-1 and TRBJ2-7; D is possibly TRBD1 (5 bases). V dropped 3 bases and J dropped 4 bases, with 7 bases sitting between them. The CDR3 sequence is 11 residues long. The germline V gene has CDR1 DFQATT and CDR2 SNEGSKA (reference sequence). CDR3 nucleotides: TGCAGTGCTAGCGGACAATACGAGCAGTACTTC. Amino acid sequence: CSASGQYEQYF.

Here the CDR3 DNA reads TGCAGCGTCGAGACTGACAGGGGGCTCTACGAGCAGTACTTC. This gives the protein CSVETDRGLYEQYF. The chain is built from TRBV29-1 and TRBJ2-7; the match to TRBD1 covers 10 bases. The CDR3 contains 14 residues. The junction had 8 bases not matched to a gene; V was cut back by 6 bases and J by 3 bases. CDR1 is SQVTM, CDR2 ANQGSEA, per germline.

V and J are TRBV5-1 and TRBJ1-1; D remains unclear. Germline V CDR1 and CDR2: SGHRS, YFSETQ. Deletions cut 4 bases from V and 1 base from J, with 11 bases between. The CDR3 spans 14 residues. CDR3 loop: CASSGRDANTEAFF. The DNA of the CDR3 is TGCGCCAGCAGCGGCCGGGATGCGAACACTGAAGCTTTCTTT.

This clone came up a few times. The chain uses TRBV5-4 and TRBJ2-7; 7 nucleotides align to TRBD2. Germline CDR1 reads SGHNT; CDR2 reads YYREEE (reference sequence). The CDR3 is made up of 13 amino acids. The ends lost 7 bases at V and 1 base at J; junction bases unmatched: 5. CDR3 amino acids: CASHPAGSYEQYF. CDR3 nucleotides: TGTGCCAGCCACCCAGCGGGATCCTACGAGCAGTACTTC. The full variable domain, its missing parts supplied by reference TRBV5-4 and TRBJ2-7, is ETGVTQSPTHLIKTRGQQVTLRCSSQSGHNTVSWYQQALGQGPQFIFQYYREEENGRGNFPPRFSGLQFPNYSSELNVNALELDDSALYLCASHPAGSYEQYFGPGTRLTVT.

This clone has only a few counts. This chain connects TRBV6-5 to TRBJ2-2, with 9 bases fitting TRBD1. This CDR3 is 15 amino acids long. V dropped 6 bases and J dropped 2; count of bases not matched to a gene: 4. Germline V gene data show CDR1 as MNHEY and CDR2 as SVGAGI. DNA of the CDR3: TGTGCCAGCAGATGGGACAGGGACAACACCGGGGAGCTGTTTTTT. This codes for CASRWDRDNTGELFF.

The chain links TRBV5-1 to TRBJ2-7, with D maybe TRBD1 (5 bases). The CDR3 runs 13 residues. The V gene's germline CDR1 is SGHRS and CDR2 YFSETQ. V lost 7 bases and J 0 bases, leaving 11 bases between the germline ends. The CDR3 sequence: CASGQGISYEQYF. CDR3 bases: TGCGCCAGCGGGCAGGGAATCTCCTACGAGCAGTACTTC.

This chain connects TRBV4-3 to TRBJ2-3; 7 bases are shared with TRBD2. Trimming cost V 4 bases and J 4 bases; bases outside gene matches: 5. This CDR3 comprises 14 residues. Germline-derived CDR1 and CDR2 are LGHNA and YSLEER. The CDR3 region has the DNA TGCGCCAGCAGCCTCGTACTAGCGCCAGATACGCAGTATTTT. This encodes CASSLVLAPDTQYF.

In regard to this clone: Germline is not matched at one junction end, which may reflect a read error. The chain carries TRBV10-3 and TRBJ1-1, with D perhaps TRBD1 (6 bases). The CDR3 contains 12 residues. Germline V lookup: CDR1 ENHRY, CDR2 SYGVKD. CDR3 bases: TGTGCCGTCAGAGCGGGGGGCGCTGAAGCTTTCTTT. Translation: CAVRAGGAEAFF.

The chain recombines TRBV5-1 with TRBJ1-1, with D unclear. This CDR3 comprises 14 residues. With 4 bases removed from V and 2 bases from J, the gap between germline ends came to 12 bases. Germline V CDR1 and CDR2: SGHRS, YFSETQ. Written as DNA, the CDR3 is TGCGCCAGCAGCCCGGCTCGGGGAAACACTGAAGCTTTCTTT. Translated: CASSPARGNTEAFF.